This section outlines one TCR beta chain sequence together with its context. Genomic DNA (from each subset) was split evenly across several immunoSEQ plates. The data were produced by immunoSEQ multiplex PCR, yet TCRdb's version contains in-frame clones alone and is incomplete. The data contain roughly 2 million clones, approximately 96% of them singletons. This sample is part of a study of shared clonotypes between healthy human individuals. Source material: naive CD4+ T cells sorted from blood. Subset described: CD45RA+ positively selected. The TCR comes from a young man in good health.

The CDR3 spells CASSQRGEETQYF. The CDR3 DNA reads as TGTGCCAGCAGCCAACGGGGGGAAGAGACCCAGTACTTC. The rearrangement joins TRBV4-2 to TRBJ2-5, with 7 bases lining up with TRBD2. This CDR3 has 13 residues. The germline gives CDR1 LGHNA, CDR2 YNFKEQ. The V and J ends lost 2 bases and 3 bases, in that order; junction bases with no gene match: 0.